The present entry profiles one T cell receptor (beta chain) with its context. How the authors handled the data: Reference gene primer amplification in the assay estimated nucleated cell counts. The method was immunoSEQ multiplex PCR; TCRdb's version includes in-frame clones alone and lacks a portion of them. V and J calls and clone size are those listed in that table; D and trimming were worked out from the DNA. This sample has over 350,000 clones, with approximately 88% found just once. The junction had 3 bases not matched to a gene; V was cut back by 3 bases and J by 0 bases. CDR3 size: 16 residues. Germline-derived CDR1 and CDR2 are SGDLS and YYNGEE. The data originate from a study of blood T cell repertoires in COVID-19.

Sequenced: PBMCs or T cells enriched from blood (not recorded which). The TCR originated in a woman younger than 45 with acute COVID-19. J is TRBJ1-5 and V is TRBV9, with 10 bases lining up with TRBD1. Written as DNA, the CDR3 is TGTGCCAGCAGCGGCGGGACAGGGGATAGCAATCAGCCCCAGCATTTT. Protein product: CASSGGTGDSNQPQHF.